Following are 28 T cell receptor beta chains from one sample sequenced in a study of PD-L1 blockade in urothelial cancer. Time point given: pretreatment peripheral blood. TCRdb keeps only in-frame clones here, not all; method: immunoSEQ multiplex PCR. There are 130,000 or so clones in the sample; approximately 84% occur only once, and 3% to 4% lies in the top ten. The specimen was PBMCs, collected around atezolizumab (anti-PD-L1) treatment. The receptors were gathered from a man aged 45-65 years with urothelial cancer.

V gene TRBV5-4 combines with J gene TRBJ2-3, with TRBD2 identical over 9 bases. V trimming: 3 bases; J trimming: 1 base; junction bases outside the gene matches: 18. The CDR3 is 20 amino acids. Germline assignment: CDR1 SGHNT and CDR2 YYREEE (reference sequence). CDR3 sequence reads: CASSSGLGLAGRGGTDTQYF. In DNA form, the CDR3 reads TGTGCCAGCAGCTCCGGACTAGGGCTAGCGGGAAGGGGAGGCACAGATACGCAGTATTTT.

This clone was seen a single time. The chain uses TRBV25-1 and TRBJ2-1; a weak D match, TRBD2 (7 bases). Germline V gene lookup returns CDR1 MGHDK and CDR2 SYGVNS. V was cut by 3 bases and J by 0 bases, with 15 bases left in between. The CDR3 spans 17 residues. The CDR3 nucleotides are TGTGCCAGCAGTGATCGGGGGGCGGGTCCCTCCTACAATGAGCAGTTCTTC. This encodes CASSDRGAGPSYNEQFF.

The chain links TRBV19 to TRBJ2-1, with 15 bases identical to TRBD2. Trimming at V came to 7 bases and at J to 0 bases, leaving 7 bases not matched to a gene. The CDR3 is 18 residues long. Germline V gives CDR1 LNHDA, CDR2 SQIVND (reference sequence). Here the CDR3 DNA reads TGTGCCAGTACGGGACTAGCGGGAGGATGGAGCTCCTACAATGAGCAGTTCTTC. As protein: CASTGLAGGWSSYNEQFF.

The chain carries TRBV28 and TRBJ1-3; no clear D gene. Germline CDR1 reads MDHEN; CDR2 reads SYDVKM. The CDR3 is 18 amino acids. V lost 2 bases and J lost 0, with 17 bases in between. The CDR3 protein is CASSLLGEWLYSGNTIYF. The CDR3 DNA reads TGTGCCAGCAGTTTACTCGGGGAATGGCTCTACTCTGGAAACACCATATATTTT.

This rearrangement joins TRBV10-3 to TRBJ2-5, with D perhaps matching TRBD2 (6 bases). Per germline, CDR1 ENHRY and CDR2 SYGVKD. V lost 4 bases and J lost 5, with 11 bases in between. The CDR3 runs 13 residues. The CDR3 nucleotides are TGTGCCATCAGTGGGGGTGGGAGGGAGACCCAGTACTTC. It translates to CAISGGGRETQYF.

This chain links TRBV5-1 with TRBJ2-3, with a tentative D call TRBD1 (6 bases). The CDR3 is 16 residues long. Germline V lookup: CDR1 SGHRS, CDR2 YFSETQ. Trimming took off 4 bases at V and 1 base at J, with 16 bases between the two ends. This CDR3 reads CASSRTASQGTDTQYF. DNA for the CDR3: TGCGCCAGCAGCAGGACAGCATCTCAGGGCACAGATACGCAGTATTTT.

The chain has TRBV7-2 and TRBJ1-5, with 10 bases matching TRBD1. CDR3 size: 15 residues. Trimming cost V 5 bases and J 4 bases; bases outside gene matches: 5. The germline CDR1 and CDR2 sequences are SGHTA and FQGNSA. CDR3 amino acids: CASSTGQGFNQPQHF. The CDR3 nucleotides are TGTGCCAGCAGCACGGGACAGGGGTTTAATCAGCCCCAGCATTTT.

The chain combines TRBV4-1 with TRBJ1-2; the match to TRBD1 covers 7 bases. J gave up 2 bases and V 3 bases, and 6 bases lay outside the gene matches. CDR1 and CDR2 (germline): MGHRA, YSYEKL. This CDR3 has 15 amino acids. The CDR3 DNA follows: TGCGCCAGCAGCCAGGCCGGGACAGCCAACTATGGCTACACCTTC. It translates to CASSQAGTANYGYTF.

The chain uses TRBV18 and TRBJ1-5; TRBD1 matches 8 bases. V shed 5 bases and J 0 bases; nucleotides not matched to a gene: 9. Germline-derived CDR1 and CDR2 are KGHSH and LQKENI. The CDR3 totals 17 residues. The DNA of the CDR3 is TGTGCCAGCTCAAAGTCAATTCAGGGGGCTAGCAATCAGCCCCAGCATTTT. Translated: CASSKSIQGASNQPQHF. Filled out from reference TRBV18 and TRBJ1-5, the complete variable domain reads NAGVMQNPRHLVRRRGQEARLRCSPMKGHSHVYWYRQLPEEGLKFMVYLQKENIIDESGMPKERFSAEFPKEGPSILRIQQVVRGDSAAYFCASSKSIQGASNQPQHFGDGTRLSIL.

The gene calls are TRBV2 and TRBJ2-7; 11 nucleotides align to TRBD2. Per germline, CDR1 SNHLY and CDR2 FYNNEI. This CDR3 has 16 amino acids. V gave up 2 bases and J gave up 2 bases; unmatched junction bases: 5. Here the CDR3 DNA reads TGTGCCAGCAGTGAACGACTAGCGGGGACCCCCTACGAGCAGTACTTC. Encoded protein: CASSERLAGTPYEQYF.

V and J are TRBV7-2 and TRBJ2-1, with 8 bases fitting TRBD2. The CDR3 is 13 residues long. Germline CDR1 SGHTA, CDR2 FQGNSA. Unmatched junction bases numbered 6, after V lost 5 bases and J lost 9 bases. Written as DNA, the CDR3 is TGTGCCAGCAGCCAGGGACTAGTCTTTGAGCAGTTCTTC. Its translation is CASSQGLVFEQFF.

CDR3: CALGGRTNEQFF. The CDR3 DNA reads TGTGCCTTGGGCGGGAGGACAAATGAGCAGTTCTTC. The V call is TRBV28, the J call TRBJ2-1; 8 bases match TRBD2. The CDR3 totals 12 residues. V gave up 11 bases and J gave up 7 bases; unmatched junction bases: 7. Germline values: CDR1 MDHEN, CDR2 SYDVKM.

The genes are TRBV5-1 and TRBJ2-2, with a tentative D call TRBD2 (6 bases). The CDR3 totals 15 residues. V was clipped by 2 bases and J by 5 bases, with 13 bases between them. CDR1 is SGHRS, CDR2 YFSETQ, per germline. The CDR3 coding sequence is TGCGCCAGCAGCTTAGGCCGGAGGGGTACCGGGGAGCTGTTTTTT. Residues: CASSLGRRGTGELFF.

CDR3 region: CATSRDADLSTDTQYF. CDR3 in DNA: TGTGCCACCAGCAGAGATGCAGACTTAAGCACAGATACGCAGTATTTT. The chain combines TRBV15 with TRBJ2-3; D is uncertain. V lost 0 bases and J lost 0, with 10 bases in between. Germline lookup yields CDR1 LNHNV and CDR2 YYDKDF (reference sequence). This CDR3 is 16 amino acids long.

This clone was recorded a few times. The chain joins TRBV2 to TRBJ1-1, with a possible D match to TRBD1 (6 bases). The V gene lost 6 bases and the J gene lost 2 bases, with 10 bases spanning the gap. Germline CDR1 reads SNHLY; CDR2 reads FYNNEI. CDR3 size: 13 residues. The CDR3 nucleotides are TGTGCCAGCAGCGGACAGCCTAACACTGAAGCTTTCTTT. It specifies CASSGQPNTEAFF.

The rearrangement links TRBV28 to TRBJ2-1; 9 positions match TRBD2. The CDR3 sequence is 18 residues long. Germline lookup yields CDR1 MDHEN and CDR2 SYDVKM. The junction had 12 bases not matched to a gene; V was cut back by 3 bases and J by 3 bases. CDR3 DNA sequence: TGTGCCAGCAGTTTTCGGGGGCGCCTACTAGCGGGCTACAATGAGCAGTTCTTC. This codes for CASSFRGRLLAGYNEQFF. Drawing the rest from reference TRBV28 and TRBJ2-1, the complete variable domain is DVKVTQSSRYLVKRTGEKVFLECVQDMDHENMFWYRQDPGLGLRLIYFSYDVKMKEKGDIPEGYSVSREKKERFSLILESASTNQTSMYLCASSFRGRLLAGYNEQFFGPGTRLTVL.

This chain joins TRBV15 and TRBJ1-2, with 7 positions matching TRBD1. This CDR3 region has 16 residues. From germline, CDR1 is LNHNV and CDR2 YYDKDF (reference sequence). Trimming cost V 0 bases and J 6 bases; bases outside gene matches: 10. The CDR3 DNA follows: TGTGCCACCAGCAGAGACTACGACACAGGGGATAATGGCTACACCTTC. Translation: CATSRDYDTGDNGYTF.

The chain links TRBV27 to TRBJ2-3; 9 bases fit TRBD2. The germline V gene has CDR1 MNHEY and CDR2 SMNVEV (reference sequence). Unmatched junction bases numbered 7, after V lost 3 bases and J lost 6 bases. CDR3 size: 15 residues. CDR3 nucleotides: TGTGCCAGCAGTTTCGGCGGGAGGGCCTGGGATACGCAGTATTTT. It codes for CASSFGGRAWDTQYF.

The chain uses TRBV5-1 and TRBJ2-7, with 10 bases identical to TRBD1. Germline V gives CDR1 SGHRS, CDR2 YFSETQ. Trimming removed 0 bases from V and 7 bases from J; junction bases left unmatched: 7. The CDR3 is 15 residues long. CDR3 DNA: TGCGCCAGCAGCTTGGATGTGACAGGGGGCTTAGAGCAGTACTTC. Protein product: CASSLDVTGGLEQYF.

Judged by abundance, this clone is medium-sized. This chain joins TRBV27 and TRBJ1-4; TRBD1 matches 9 bases. From germline, CDR1 is MNHEY and CDR2 SMNVEV (reference sequence). V dropped 4 bases and J dropped 8; count of bases not matched to a gene: 5. The CDR3 covers 14 residues. CDR3 sequence (DNA): TGTGCCAGCAGTTACGGACAGGGGTGGGAAAAACTGTTTTTT. Translated: CASSYGQGWEKLFF. The full variable domain, with the rest looked up from reference TRBV27 and TRBJ1-4, is EAQVTQNPRYLITVTGKKLTVTCSQNMNHEYMSWYRQDPGLGLRQIYYSMNVEVTDKGDVPEGYKVSRKEKRNFPLILESPSPNQTSLYFCASSYGQGWEKLFFGSGTQLSVL.

The V call is TRBV6-5, the J call TRBJ1-1, with D hard to call. The CDR3 runs 14 residues. V dropped 2 bases and J dropped 7 bases, with 14 bases sitting between them. CDR1 is MNHEY and CDR2 is SVGAGI in the germline V gene. CDR3 coding DNA: TGTGCCAGCAGTTACCGGCCTGACGGCGGTGAAGCTTTCTTT. It translates to CASSYRPDGGEAFF.

This clone was counted a single time. V usage is TRBV5-1 and J usage is TRBJ2-4, with D tentatively TRBD1 (5 bases). Germline lookup yields CDR1 SGHRS and CDR2 YFSETQ. The CDR3 is 14 amino acids. Trimming took 4 bases from V and 6 from J, leaving 14 bases between them. The CDR3, as DNA: TGCGCCAGCAGCCCCGACAGTCGGCCAAACATTCAGTACTTC. Translated, it gives CASSPDSRPNIQYF.

This clone has just one count. One end of the junction varies from germline; a read error may be responsible. Additional DNA sequences in this sample encode the identical CDR3. Here the CDR3 DNA reads TGTGCCAGCAGCTTAAGGACAGTGAACACTGAGGCTTTCTTT. Translating it yields CASSLRTVNTEAFF. The chain links TRBV7-8 to TRBJ1-1; TRBD1 is a possible D gene (6 bases). CDR3 length equals 14 residues. Looked up from germline, CDR1 is SGHVS and CDR2 is FQNEAQ.

J is TRBJ2-3 and V is TRBV19, with 10 bases aligning to TRBD2. Trimming at V came to 5 bases and at J to 0 bases, leaving 17 bases not matched to a gene. This CDR3 has 20 amino acids. CDR1 is LNHDA and CDR2 is SQIVND in the germline V gene (reference sequence). The CDR3 loop reads CASSFRPSGSYKSSTDTQYF. In nucleotides, the CDR3 is TGTGCCAGTAGTTTCCGTCCTAGCGGGAGCTACAAATCTAGCACAGATACGCAGTATTTT.

The V gene is TRBV11-3, the J gene TRBJ1-6; no reliable D call. Trimming removed 1 base from V and 5 bases from J, with 6 bases in between. CDR3 length: 14 residues. In germline, CDR1 is SGHNT, CDR2 YENEEA. The CDR3 nucleotides are TGTGCCAGCAGCTTAGCAGGCCATAATTCACCCCTCCACTTT. It encodes CASSLAGHNSPLHF.

The chain couples TRBV19 to TRBJ2-2; D remains ambiguous. The CDR3 contains 14 residues. V was clipped by 7 bases and J by 2 bases, with 11 bases between them. Germline lookup yields CDR1 LNHDA and CDR2 SQIVND (reference sequence). CDR3 residues: CASKTLENTGELFF. In DNA, the CDR3 is TGTGCCAGTAAGACCCTAGAAAACACCGGGGAGCTGTTTTTT.

This clone was observed once. This rearrangement joins TRBV11-2 to TRBJ2-5; 8 nucleotides align to TRBD2. The CDR3 runs 15 residues. V trimming: 3 bases; J trimming: 0 bases; junction bases outside the gene matches: 3. Germline CDR1 SGHAT, CDR2 FQNNGV. The CDR3 spells CASSLTAGDQETQYF. The CDR3 region has the DNA TGTGCCAGCAGCTTGACAGCGGGGGACCAAGAGACCCAGTACTTC.

V gene TRBV13 combines with J gene TRBJ2-1; 8 bases fit TRBD2. Losses at the gene ends were 5 bases for V and 3 bases for J; bases not matched to a gene: 3. The germline CDR1 and CDR2 sequences are PRHDT and FYEKMQ (reference sequence). The CDR3 loop spans 14 amino acids. CDR3 region: CASSQGLDYNEQFF. The CDR3 region has the DNA TGTGCCAGCAGCCAGGGACTAGACTACAATGAGCAGTTCTTC.